This TCR beta chain was sequenced in a study of T cells in Graves' hyperthyroidism and ophthalmopathy (dated by TCRdb to about 2019). Describing the broader study: Peripheral blood was sampled at the time of initial diagnosis, prior to any treatment. For training and testing, the 100 or so patients in the discovery cohort were randomly divided in a 7:3 ratio. Thyroid tissue and blood T-cell repertoires from about six Graves' hyperthyroidism patients were also compared in the study. According to the paper, TCR Vbeta CDR3 sequencing was carried out on 135 peripheral blood samples, which came from fewer than 50 ophthalmopathy, around 74 hyperthyroidism and roughly 17 progressor patients. Once sampling was done, hyperthyroidism patients were given methimazole at a starting dose of 30 mg daily, whereas ophthalmopathy patients were given high-dose intravenous methylprednisolone. A discovery cohort of roughly 96 patients, 43 with Graves' ophthalmopathy and more than 55 with stable Graves' hyperthyroidism, was used to find distinguishing TCR V-J signatures. Whether ophthalmopathy could be predicted prospectively was tested in an independent validation cohort made up of fewer than 20 hyperthyroidism patients plus 17 patients who later progressed to ophthalmopathy. Here is what the overall study found, with its caveats: No statistical method was used to fix the sample size in advance, and group allocation was not hidden from the investigators. A 13 V-J signature model separated ophthalmopathy from stable hyperthyroidism, with roughly 88% sensitivity and approximately 81% specificity in cross-validation and 80%/75% in testing. In validation, the model predicted progression to ophthalmopathy a median of approximately 6.6 months before onset, with roughly 70% sensitivity and roughly 72% specificity. Most expanded thyroid clonotypes (frequency above 0.001) were also detected in blood, suggesting blood repertoires may reflect thyroid immune responses.

This clonotype was recorded at least ten times. The clone's antigen remains unknown. No base qualities exist here, and no much larger clone lies one base off it. A patient counted as having stable Graves' hyperthyroidism if no progression to ophthalmopathy occurred over 18 months of follow-up. Hyperthyroidism patients were aged 18 to 65 years and newly diagnosed, with disease duration of less than 2 months. Any patient with an uncontrolled infection, another autoimmune disease, pregnancy or lactation was excluded. Diagnoses relied on clinical symptoms, serum thyroxine and TRAb, thyroid ultrasound and orbital computed tomography. PBMCs were isolated from roughly 10 ml of fresh peripheral blood by Ficoll-Paque density gradient centrifugation. Total RNA was extracted using Trizol reagent, and RNA quality was assessed on an Agilent 2100 Bioanalyzer. TCR beta CDR3 regions were amplified from RNA transcripts. For the first round of RT-PCR on the TCR CDR3, the HTBI primer set was used together with the Qiagen OneStep RT-PCR kit. The libraries were constructed in a second round of multiplex PCR and then size-selected and purified. Libraries were sequenced paired-end with 100 bp reads on an Illumina HiSeq2000. The published analysis was carried out like this. SOAPnuke was used to process the raw data, throwing out any read that contained adapters or uncalled bases, had a mean Phred below 15, or lacked an exact constant-primer or identifier match. COPE v1.2.5 was used to merge high-quality paired reads, and clonotypes were defined as unique nucleotide sequences. Clonotypes were aligned to IMGT TRBV, TRBD and TRBJ reference segments using MiTCR v1.1. Only V-J combinations with frequency above 0.0001, covering about 99% of repertoires, were analysed. A TCS score was defined as the ratio of F50 (clonal expansion) to E x V (chaos), with BLOSUM62-based TCRdist applied between CDR3 peptides within each V-J. Welch's t-statistics and random forest reduced around 510 V-J features to 13, which were used in a naive Bayes classifier (R e1071). Clones were called with MiXCR by TCRdb after fastp trimmed the public reads at Q25, and only in-frame beta chains were retained. Every entry covers one CDR3 protein and lists the most common genes and DNA from its rows. In this record, the V and J calls reflect TCRdb's handling and not the investigators' own analysis. This sample holds about 500,000 distinct CDR3 sequences; approximately 16% were observed only once. The top ten hold around a sixth of the sample.

The sequencing sample was made of blood. The origin of this receptor is a woman between 18 and 29 years old with Graves' hyperthyroidism.

CDR3 reads: CASSLVSSGGYEQYF. The sequenced DNA: TGTGCCAGCAGCTTAGTGTCTAGCGGGGGTTACGAGCAGTACTTC. The sequence joins TRBV7-2 to TRBJ2-7; 10 junctional bases match TRBD2. Reading from cysteine to phenylalanine, the CDR3 counts 15 amino acids. The read is trimmed to its CDR3 DNA, 45 bases read in frame from base 1. Trimming removed 1 base from V and 4 bases from J; the gene matches leave 4 bases unexplained. For CDR1 and CDR2, the germline V gene lists SGHTA and FQGNSA.